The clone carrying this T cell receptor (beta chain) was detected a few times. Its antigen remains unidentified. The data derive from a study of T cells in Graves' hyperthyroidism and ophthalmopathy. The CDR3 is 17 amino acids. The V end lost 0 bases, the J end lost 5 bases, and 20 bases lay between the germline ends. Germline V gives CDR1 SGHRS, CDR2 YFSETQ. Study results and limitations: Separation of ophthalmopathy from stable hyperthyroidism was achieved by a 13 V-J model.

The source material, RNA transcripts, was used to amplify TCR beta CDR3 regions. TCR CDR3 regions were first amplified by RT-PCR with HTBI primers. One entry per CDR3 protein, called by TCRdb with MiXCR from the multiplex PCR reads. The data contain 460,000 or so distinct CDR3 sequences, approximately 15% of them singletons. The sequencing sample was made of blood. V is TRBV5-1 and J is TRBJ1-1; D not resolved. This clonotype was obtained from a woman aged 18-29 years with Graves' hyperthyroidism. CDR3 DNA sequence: TGCGCCAGCAGCTTGGACTTCGGTGGACTAGGTCGGACTGAAGCTTTCTTT. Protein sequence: CASSLDFGGLGRTEAFF. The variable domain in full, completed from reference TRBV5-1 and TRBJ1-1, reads KAGVTQTPRYLIKTRGQQVTLSCSPISGHRSVSWYQQTPGQGLQFLFEYFSETQRNKGNFPGRFSGRQFSNSRSEMNVSTLELGDSALYLCASSLDFGGLGRTEAFFGQGTRLTVV.